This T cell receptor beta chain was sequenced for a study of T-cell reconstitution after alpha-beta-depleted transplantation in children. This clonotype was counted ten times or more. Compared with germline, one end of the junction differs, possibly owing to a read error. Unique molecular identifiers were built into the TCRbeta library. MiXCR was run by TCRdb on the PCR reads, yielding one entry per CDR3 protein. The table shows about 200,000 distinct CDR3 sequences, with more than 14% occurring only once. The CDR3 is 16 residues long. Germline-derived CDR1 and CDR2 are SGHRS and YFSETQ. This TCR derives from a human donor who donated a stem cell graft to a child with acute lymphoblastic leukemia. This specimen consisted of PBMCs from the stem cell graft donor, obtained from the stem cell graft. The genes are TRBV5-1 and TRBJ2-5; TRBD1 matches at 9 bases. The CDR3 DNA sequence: TGCGCCAGCACCTTGGATACAGGGGGCGCTGGGGAGACCCAGTACTTC. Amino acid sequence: CASTLDTGGAGETQYF.